Presented here are 24 T cell receptor beta chains from one specimen sequenced in a study of blood T cell repertoires in COVID-19. The protocol was immunoSEQ multiplex PCR, while the TCRdb copy is restricted to in-frame clones and leaves out a portion. The repertoire includes about 300,000 clones, roughly 90% of them detected once, and 2.5% to 3% sits in the top ten. Sequencing used PBMCs or T cells enriched from blood (not recorded which). Source of these receptors: a woman in her fifties or sixties who had been exposed to COVID-19.

This sequence joins TRBV28 and TRBJ1-5; D gene ambiguous. V was shortened by 5 bases and J by 6 bases, with 20 bases between the two germline ends. CDR1 is MDHEN, CDR2 SYDVKM, per germline. The CDR3 extends over 16 amino acids. The CDR3 DNA sequence: TGTGCCAGCAGTCCCCGGGGAGGGTCATTCACTCAGCCCCAGCATTTT. Protein sequence: CASSPRGGSFTQPQHF.

This chain connects TRBV28 to TRBJ1-2; 10 bases map to TRBD1. CDR1 MDHEN and CDR2 SYDVKM come from the germline V gene. The CDR3 contains 15 residues. V shed 5 bases, J shed 3 bases, and the junction held 6 bases outside the gene matches. CDR3 nucleotides: TGTGCCAGCAGTCCTGCGACAGGGGGCTACTATGGCTACACCTTC. Amino acid sequence: CASSPATGGYYGYTF.

The chain has TRBV29-1 and TRBJ2-7, with 11 bases fitting TRBD1. The J segment lost 4 bases and the V segment lost 0 bases, leaving 5 bases of the junction unmatched. This CDR3 has 15 residues. Germline CDR1 reads SQVTM; CDR2 reads ANQGSEA. In DNA form, the CDR3 reads TGCAGCGTTGAAGATCGGACAGGGGGCGAGTACGAGCAGTACTTC. Translated, it gives CSVEDRTGGEYEQYF.

CDR3 in DNA: TGTGCCAGCAGCCGGGGACAGGGGAGGAACGAGCAGTACTTC. The encoded protein is CASSRGQGRNEQYF. The chain has TRBV11-3 and TRBJ2-7; 10 bases fit TRBD1. With V trimmed by 5 bases and J by 5 bases, 6 bases remained unmatched. Germline V lookup: CDR1 SGHNT, CDR2 YENEEA. There are 14 residues in the CDR3.

This sequence joins TRBV27 and TRBJ1-1, with 9 bases aligning to TRBD1. CDR3 length equals 16 residues. Germline trimming cut 2 bases from V and 4 bases from J; bases unmatched to any gene: 8. Looked up from germline, CDR1 is MNHEY and CDR2 is SMNVEV (reference sequence). The CDR3 nucleotides read TGTGCCAGCAGTTTAGTAGCACAGGGGGCAGGCACTGAAGCTTTCTTT. Encoded protein: CASSLVAQGAGTEAFF.

The chain has TRBV14 and TRBJ1-1, with a tentative D call TRBD1 (5 bases). Germline CDR1 is SGHDN and CDR2 is FVKESK. The CDR3 is 16 amino acids. Trimming removed 3 bases from V and 0 bases from J, with 14 bases in between. The CDR3 region has the DNA TGTGCCAGCAGCCAGCCGACAGTCATACTGAACACTGAAGCTTTCTTT. It codes for CASSQPTVILNTEAFF. Drawing the rest from reference TRBV14 and TRBJ1-1, the complete variable domain is EAGVTQFPSHSVIEKGQTVTLRCDPISGHDNLYWYRRVMGKEIKFLLHFVKESKQDESGMPNNRFLAERTGGTYSTLKVQPAELEDSGVYFCASSQPTVILNTEAFFGQGTRLTVV.

The V call is TRBV5-6, the J call TRBJ2-1, with TRBD1 matching over 8 bases. This CDR3 has 13 residues. The V segment lost 6 bases and the J segment 6 bases; nucleotides outside the gene matches: 5. Looked up from germline, CDR1 is SGHDT and CDR2 is YYEEEE. CDR3 DNA: TGTGCCAGCATCAGGACAGGGCCCAATGAGCAGTTCTTC. Translating it yields CASIRTGPNEQFF.

V is TRBV7-9 and J is TRBJ2-3; 13 positions agree with TRBD2. Germline V gene lookup returns CDR1 SEHNR and CDR2 FQNEAQ (reference sequence). The CDR3 extends over 19 amino acids. V lost 5 bases to trimming and J lost 3 bases; unmatched junction nucleotides: 14. The CDR3 is CASSHSTPGTSGATDTQYF. In nucleotides, the CDR3 is TGTGCCAGCAGCCACAGCACACCCGGGACTAGCGGGGCTACAGATACGCAGTATTTT.

The chain links TRBV10-3 to TRBJ1-1; TRBD1 might be the D (5 bases). CDR1 and CDR2 from the germline V gene are ENHRY and SYGVKD. The CDR3 contains 17 residues. V was trimmed by 0 bases and J by 4 bases, leaving 18 bases between them. The CDR3 region has the DNA TGTGCCATCAGTGAGTCGGTGAGGGGCGGCGGGAGCACTGAAGCTTTCTTT. It codes for CAISESVRGGGSTEAFF.

The rearrangement uses TRBV2 and TRBJ2-3, with 7 positions matching TRBD2. V trimming: 8 bases; J trimming: 4 bases; junction bases outside the gene matches: 12. This CDR3 comprises 15 residues. CDR1 and CDR2 (germline): SNHLY, FYNNEI. The CDR3 nucleotides are TGTGCCAGCCGGGCACTCACTAGCGTGGCAGATACGCAGTATTTT. It specifies CASRALTSVADTQYF.

V usage is TRBV5-4 and J usage is TRBJ2-1; TRBD2 might be the D (6 bases). Germline CDR1 reads SGHNT; CDR2 reads YYREEE (reference sequence). This CDR3 is built from 14 residues. V lost 2 bases and J lost 4, with 10 bases in between. CDR3 residues: CASSFPGVYNEQFF. The CDR3 DNA follows: TGTGCCAGCAGCTTTCCGGGAGTTTACAATGAGCAGTTCTTC.

V gene TRBV27 combines with J gene TRBJ1-2; a possible D gene is TRBD1 (5 bases). CDR1 and CDR2 (germline): MNHEY, SMNVEV (reference sequence). This CDR3 is 12 amino acids long. Trimming stripped 3 bases from V and 8 bases from J, with 10 bases between. The CDR3 bases are TGTGCCAGCAGTTTCCTCGGGGGAGGCTACACCTTC. Its translation: CASSFLGGGYTF.

The chain carries TRBV9 and TRBJ2-3, with D unclear. Germline V CDR1 and CDR2: SGDLS, YYNGEE. The V end lost 4 bases, the J end lost 1 base, and 16 bases lay between the germline ends. This CDR3 comprises 16 residues. The CDR3 sequence: CASSSNGGGGTDTQYF. The CDR3 DNA reads as TGTGCCAGCAGCTCCAATGGTGGTGGAGGCACAGATACGCAGTATTTT.

The rearrangement uses TRBV4-2 and TRBJ1-4, with D unclear. V lost 0 bases, J lost 3 bases, and 8 bases lay in between. The CDR3 has 15 residues. The germline V gene encodes CDR1 LGHNA and CDR2 YNFKEQ. Here the CDR3 DNA reads TGTGCCAGCAGCCAAGATCAAACACCTAATGAAAAACTGTTTTTT. Its protein product is CASSQDQTPNEKLFF.

This clone was counted only a few times. J is TRBJ1-3 and V is TRBV28; D call uncertain. The CDR3 length is 14 residues. From germline, CDR1 is MDHEN and CDR2 SYDVKM. The germline V and J ends were trimmed by 6 bases and 0 bases, with 9 bases remaining between them. The CDR3 region is CASRGAHSGNTIYF. The CDR3 DNA reads as TGTGCCAGCAGGGGAGCTCACTCTGGAAACACCATATATTTT.

This chain uses TRBV5-4 with TRBJ1-2, with 7 bases that match TRBD1. The V segment lost 4 bases and the J segment 6 bases; nucleotides outside the gene matches: 6. The CDR3 is 13 residues long. The V gene's germline CDR1 is SGHNT and CDR2 YYREEE (reference sequence). The CDR3: CASSLDRAHGYTF. Written as DNA, the CDR3 is TGTGCCAGCAGCCTAGACAGGGCTCATGGCTACACCTTC.

The chain employs TRBV28 and TRBJ1-4, with D hard to call. CDR1 MDHEN and CDR2 SYDVKM come from the germline V gene. The ends were cut back, 10 bases at V and 7 bases at J, with 19 bases in the middle. This CDR3 contains 14 residues. For the CDR3, the DNA is TGTGCCACCCGGAGGCCCCTAAGTGGTGAAAAACTGTTTTTT. Its translation is CATRRPLSGEKLFF.

The chain's CDR3 is CASRRQGMGVTLIYGYTF. In DNA form, the CDR3 reads TGTGCCAGCAGGAGACAGGGAATGGGGGTAACCCTGATCTATGGCTACACCTTC. The chain joins TRBV28 to TRBJ1-2; 7 positions match TRBD1. Germline CDR1 is MDHEN and CDR2 is SYDVKM. This CDR3 contains 18 residues. J gave up 4 bases and V 6 bases, and 20 bases lay outside the gene matches.

V gene TRBV5-4 combines with J gene TRBJ1-6; 7 bases map to TRBD1. The CDR3 consists of 14 residues. The germline gives CDR1 SGHNT, CDR2 YYREEE (reference sequence). V shed 4 bases and J 13 bases; nucleotides not matched to a gene: 11. The CDR3 here is CASSGGQITGPLHF. The CDR3 region has the DNA TGTGCCAGCAGCGGGGGACAGATAACAGGGCCCCTCCACTTT.

The chain carries TRBV24-1 and TRBJ1-1, with unresolved D. V dropped 3 bases and J dropped 0 bases, with 7 bases sitting between them. Germline CDR1 and CDR2: KGHDR and SFDVKD. CDR3 length: 14 residues. CDR3 in amino acids: CATSDASMNTEAFF. Written as DNA, the CDR3 is TGTGCCACCAGTGATGCCAGTATGAACACTGAAGCTTTCTTT.

V usage is TRBV27 and J usage is TRBJ1-2; 8 bases are shared with TRBD1. Germline assignment: CDR1 MNHEY and CDR2 SMNVEV (reference sequence). The CDR3 sequence is 13 residues long. The J segment lost 5 bases and the V segment lost 6 bases, leaving 5 bases of the junction unmatched. The CDR3 DNA sequence: TGTGCCAGCAGGAGCAGGGGGCGTTATGGCTACACCTTC. This translates into CASRSRGRYGYTF.

Points on this clone: A read error may account for a junction end that differs from germline. The rearrangement uses TRBV7-7 and TRBJ2-7, with D uncertain. CDR3 length: 15 residues. In germline, CDR1 is SSHAT, CDR2 FNYEAQ (reference sequence). As DNA, the CDR3 is TGTGCTAGCAGCTTAACCGACGGTGGAGACTACGAGCAGTACTTC. Translating gives CASSLTDGGDYEQYF.

J is TRBJ1-1 and V is TRBV10-3; D is possibly TRBD1 (5 bases). Per germline, CDR1 ENHRY and CDR2 SYGVKD. The CDR3 is 13 residues long. V lost 7 bases and J 5 bases, leaving 14 bases between the germline ends. For the CDR3, the DNA is TGTGCCATCAAAAGGGGTTTGGAGACTGAAGCTTTCTTT. Translating it yields CAIKRGLETEAFF.

The rearrangement uses TRBV5-8 and TRBJ2-7, with TRBD1 matching over 7 bases. This CDR3 is 13 amino acids long. V dropped 4 bases and J dropped 2; count of bases not matched to a gene: 3. Per germline, CDR1 SGHTS and CDR2 YDEGEE. CDR3 nucleotides: TGTGCCAGCAGCGCTGGGACAGCCTACGAGCAGTACTTC. Translating gives CASSAGTAYEQYF.